One and the same sample provided the 30 T cell receptor beta chains below, sequenced in a study of spatial heterogeneity in lung cancer. Whole-study findings and limits: Higher tumor mutation counts went along with higher counts of expanded intratumoral alpha and beta TCRs.

No antigen is known for these receptors. TCRdb recomputed calls from the 5' RACE reads with MiXCR, one row per CDR3 protein. This sample has 12,000 to 15,000 distinct CDR3 sequences, with around 4.7% found just once. Time point indicated: sample taken at primary tumor resection. The sequencing here drew on lung tumor tissue, taken at surgery. The receptors shown here come from a female donor with early-stage non-small cell lung cancer.

The sample holds a few counts of this clonotype. The V and J genes are TRBV6-1 and TRBJ1-1; D is uncertain. Deletions cut 5 bases from V and 4 bases from J, with 14 bases between. The CDR3 length is 14 residues. Germline values: CDR1 MNHNS, CDR2 SASEGT. The CDR3 here is CASSFMWEGTEAFF. CDR3 DNA: TGTGCCAGCAGTTTCATGTGGGAGGGCACTGAAGCTTTCTTT.

This clonotype was counted at least ten times. J is TRBJ2-2 and V is TRBV14, with TRBD2 as a possible D gene (6 bases). This CDR3 is built from 14 residues. Between the trimmed V and J ends, which lost 4 bases and 7 bases, there was a span of 13 bases. From germline, CDR1 is SGHDN and CDR2 FVKESK. CDR3 amino acids: CASSPSPGLGELFF. CDR3 bases: TGTGCCAGCAGCCCCTCTCCGGGACTCGGGGAGCTGTTTTTT.

V gene TRBV28 combines with J gene TRBJ2-3, with D unclear. Germline-derived CDR1 and CDR2 are MDHEN and SYDVKM. V dropped 5 bases and J dropped 5 bases, with 8 bases sitting between them. The CDR3 runs to 12 residues. The CDR3 region has the DNA TGTGCCAGCAGTACTCTAGTAGATACGCAGTATTTT. Translation gives CASSTLVDTQYF. Variable domain in full (rest from reference TRBV28 and TRBJ2-3): DVKVTQSSRYLVKRTGEKVFLECVQDMDHENMFWYRQDPGLGLRLIYFSYDVKMKEKGDIPEGYSVSREKKERFSLILESASTNQTSMYLCASSTLVDTQYFGPGTRLTVL.

This clonotype is labeled as medium-sized. The rearrangement joins TRBV7-8 to TRBJ2-5; 8 bases agree with TRBD1. V lost 5 bases to trimming and J lost 1 base; unmatched junction nucleotides: 3. This CDR3 is built from 14 residues. The germline CDR1 and CDR2 sequences are SGHVS and FQNEAQ. The DNA for the CDR3 is TGTGCCAGCAGCCTTGGACAGGGCCAAGAGACCCAGTACTTC. Residues: CASSLGQGQETQYF.

This clonotype was observed at least ten times. J is TRBJ2-3 and V is TRBV10-1; TRBD2 matches at 11 bases. The germline V gene has CDR1 WNHNN and CDR2 SYGVQD (reference sequence). With 2 bases clipped from V and 4 bases from J, the junction kept 11 bases outside the gene matches. The CDR3 sequence is 18 residues long. The CDR3 sequence: CASSEGQLSGGAADTQYF. DNA for the CDR3: TGCGCCAGCAGTGAGGGCCAACTTAGCGGGGGGGCCGCAGATACGCAGTATTTT.

V usage is TRBV10-3 and J usage is TRBJ2-1, with 10 bases aligning to TRBD2. CDR1 ENHRY and CDR2 SYGVKD come from the germline V gene. This CDR3 comprises 15 residues. V was pared by 3 bases and J by 7 bases, with 6 bases of the junction left unmatched. The CDR3 nucleotides read TGTGCCATCAGTGAAACAGCGGGGGGGAGAAATGAGCAGTTCTTC. This gives the protein CAISETAGGRNEQFF.

In this sample, this clonotype turned up many times. This chain connects TRBV6-5 to TRBJ1-1; 8 bases align to TRBD1. From germline, CDR1 is MNHEY and CDR2 SVGAGI. Trimming removed 6 bases from V and 1 base from J; junction bases left unmatched: 4. The CDR3 consists of 14 residues. CDR3 nucleotides: TGTGCCAGCAGCCGGACAGGGTGGAACACTGAAGCTTTCTTT. It yields the protein CASSRTGWNTEAFF.

This clonotype showed up many times. The chain has TRBV18 and TRBJ1-2, with 7 bases aligning to TRBD1. The CDR3 covers 15 residues. J lost 5 bases, V lost 3 bases, and 9 bases had no gene match. Germline loops: CDR1 KGHSH, CDR2 LQKENI. In nucleotides, the CDR3 is TGTGCCAGCTCACCCCTTGACAGGGACTCGTATGGCTACACCTTC. Translated, it gives CASSPLDRDSYGYTF.

This clonotype was observed many times. This chain links TRBV24-1 with TRBJ2-5, with 7 bases lining up with TRBD1. CDR1 is KGHDR, CDR2 SFDVKD, per germline. V dropped 7 bases and J dropped 2; count of bases not matched to a gene: 0. The CDR3 runs to 12 residues. The CDR3 sequence is CATRGQQETQYF. The CDR3 region has the DNA TGTGCCACCAGGGGACAGCAAGAGACCCAGTACTTC.

In this sample, this clonotype is medium-sized (0.01 to 0.1%). This sequence joins TRBV28 and TRBJ1-2, with D hard to call. Germline values: CDR1 MDHEN, CDR2 SYDVKM. V lost 3 bases and J 10 bases, leaving 9 bases between the germline ends. This CDR3 region has 11 residues. CDR3 sequence: CASSFVFAYTF. In DNA, the CDR3 is TGTGCCAGCAGTTTTGTTTTCGCCTACACCTTC.

This clonotype was seen many times. The chain combines TRBV2 with TRBJ1-2; D might be TRBD1 (5 bases). The CDR3 has 13 residues. Germline CDR1 is SNHLY and CDR2 is FYNNEI. Trimming stripped 4 bases from V and 3 bases from J, with 9 bases between. The chain's CDR3 is CASSAAGHYGYTF. In DNA, the CDR3 is TGTGCCAGCAGTGCGGCAGGGCACTATGGCTACACCTTC.

This clonotype came up many times. V usage is TRBV2 and J usage is TRBJ2-5; 9 nucleotides align to TRBD2. The CDR3 is made up of 14 amino acids. CDR1 is SNHLY and CDR2 is FYNNEI in the germline V gene. Unmatched junction bases numbered 5, after V lost 4 bases and J lost 5 bases. The CDR3 sequence is CASSGQRGDETQYF. Here the CDR3 DNA reads TGTGCCAGCAGTGGACAGCGGGGGGACGAGACCCAGTACTTC.

This clonotype is medium-sized. The chain couples TRBV20-1 to TRBJ2-7; maybe TRBD2 (6 bases). Germline V gene sequence: CDR1 DFQATT, CDR2 SNEGSKA (reference sequence). The CDR3 length is 15 residues. V was clipped by 5 bases and J by 0 bases, with 17 bases between them. CDR3 in amino acids: CSAAMLAAGSYEQYF. In DNA form, the CDR3 reads TGCAGTGCTGCTATGTTAGCGGCGGGCTCCTACGAGCAGTACTTC.

This clonotype showed up many times. The chain carries TRBV20-1 and TRBJ2-5; possible D gene TRBD1, 5 bases. This CDR3 is built from 13 residues. V lost 7 bases to trimming and J lost 5 bases, with 17 bases between them. CDR1 DFQATT and CDR2 SNEGSKA come from the germline V gene (reference sequence). CDR3 sequence: CSVLDRKGETQYF. In DNA form, the CDR3 reads TGCAGTGTACTTGATCGCAAGGGGGAGACCCAGTACTTC.

This clonotype was found many times. V gene TRBV7-2 combines with J gene TRBJ1-5, with no clear D. Per the germline V gene, CDR1 is SGHTA and CDR2 is FQGNSA. The CDR3 loop spans 13 amino acids. Deletions cut 6 bases from V and 8 bases from J, with 14 bases between. This CDR3 reads CASRRDRGEPQHF. The CDR3 DNA is TGTGCCAGCAGACGTGACCGAGGAGAGCCCCAGCATTTT.

This clonotype was seen repeatedly, ten times or more. The CDR3 region is CASSFSPPGAINYGYTF. The CDR3 nucleotides are TGTGCCAGCAGCTTTAGCCCTCCCGGGGCCATTAACTATGGCTACACCTTC. This rearrangement joins TRBV7-6 to TRBJ1-2; TRBD1 might be the D (5 bases). The V gene lost 3 bases and the J gene lost 1 base, with 18 bases spanning the gap. The germline V gene has CDR1 SGHVS and CDR2 FNYEAQ. CDR3 length equals 17 residues.

This clonotype came up many times. V usage is TRBV29-1 and J usage is TRBJ2-7; D may be TRBD1 or TRBD2 (5 bases each). Trimming removed 6 bases from V and 4 bases from J, with 13 bases in between. Germline CDR1 is SQVTM and CDR2 is ANQGSEA. The CDR3 has 12 amino acids. The CDR3 sequence is CSVWDGKYEQYF. As DNA, the CDR3 is TGCAGCGTGTGGGACGGAAAGTACGAGCAGTACTTC.

This clonotype has a count of ten or more. The chain recombines TRBV18 with TRBJ1-1, with 7 bases aligning to TRBD1. Germline V CDR1 and CDR2: KGHSH, LQKENI. Germline trimming cut 6 bases from V and 7 bases from J; bases unmatched to any gene: 8. The CDR3 runs to 13 residues. Here the CDR3 reads CASSTGTDGEAFF. The CDR3 DNA reads as TGTGCCAGCTCGACCGGGACAGATGGTGAAGCTTTCTTT.

As for this clonotype: This could be a read error, since a much larger clone is one nucleotide away. V and J are TRBV6-1 and TRBJ1-1; D is ambiguous. There are 12 residues in the CDR3. V was clipped by 8 bases and J by 2 bases, with 9 bases between them. The germline V gene encodes CDR1 MNHNS and CDR2 SASEGT. Written as DNA, the CDR3 is TGTGCCAGCGCGGGGAGTAACACTGAAGCTTTCTTT. This sequence encodes CASAGSNTEAFF.

The J gene is TRBJ2-5, the V gene TRBV19, with D uncertain. This CDR3 has 12 amino acids. Trimming removed 8 bases at V and 2 bases at J, with 9 bases between. Germline CDR1 reads LNHDA; CDR2 reads SQIVND (reference sequence). CDR3 nucleotide sequence: TGTGCCAGTCTAGATGCGCAAGAGACCCAGTACTTC. It codes for CASLDAQETQYF.

In its sample, this clonotype was seen many times. The rearrangement joins TRBV4-1 to TRBJ2-6; D is unresolved. Trimming left V 3 bases short and J 0 bases short, with 6 bases between. The germline V gene encodes CDR1 MGHRA and CDR2 YSYEKL. This CDR3 comprises 15 residues. The DNA for the CDR3 is TGCGCCAGCAGCCATCCGGCCTCTGGGGCCAACGTCCTGACTTTC. It encodes CASSHPASGANVLTF.

This clonotype has a count of ten or more. This chain links TRBV29-1 with TRBJ2-1; 11 positions agree with TRBD1. This CDR3 is 14 amino acids long. Trimming took 4 bases from V and 4 from J; bases not matched to a gene: 3. Germline-derived CDR1 and CDR2 are SQVTM and ANQGSEA. CDR3 in DNA: TGCAGCGTTGCCGGGACAGGGGGTTACAATGAGCAGTTCTTC. Protein sequence: CSVAGTGGYNEQFF.

This clonotype was counted at least ten times. The rearrangement links TRBV2 to TRBJ1-1; unclear D gene. Germline V gene sequence: CDR1 SNHLY, CDR2 FYNNEI. There are 12 residues in the CDR3. Between the trimmed V and J ends, which lost 7 bases and 0 bases, there was a span of 6 bases. The DNA for the CDR3 is TGTGCCAGCAACGCCATGAACACTGAAGCTTTCTTT. Its translation is CASNAMNTEAFF.

This clonotype appeared many times. The V gene is TRBV6-5, the J gene TRBJ1-1; 7 nucleotides align to TRBD1. This CDR3 is built from 15 residues. Germline trimming cut 7 bases from V and 11 bases from J; bases unmatched to any gene: 19. The germline CDR1 and CDR2 sequences are MNHEY and SVGAGI. CDR3 residues: CASIPPGSKTGRAFF. The CDR3 DNA reads TGTGCCAGCATCCCACCCGGGTCCAAGACAGGGAGGGCTTTCTTT.

There are many counts of this clonotype. The J gene is TRBJ2-3, the V gene TRBV7-2; D not certain. Germline assignment: CDR1 SGHTA and CDR2 FQGNSA. This CDR3 region has 13 residues. Trimming took 5 bases from V and 4 from J, leaving 10 bases between them. CDR3 nucleotides: TGTGCCAGCAGCGCAAACCTTCCAGATACGCAGTATTTT. Translation: CASSANLPDTQYF.

This clonotype was observed at least ten times. The CDR3 bases are TGTGCCACCAGCCCCGGGACTAGCGGGGTTCAAGAGACCCAGTACTTC. Its translation: CATSPGTSGVQETQYF. V and J are TRBV24-1 and TRBJ2-5, with 13 bases fitting TRBD2. CDR1 is KGHDR and CDR2 is SFDVKD in the germline V gene. The CDR3 has 16 residues. Unmatched junction bases numbered 6, after V lost 7 bases and J lost 2 bases.

This clonotype came up many times. The chain recombines TRBV20-1 with TRBJ1-2; D might be TRBD1 (6 bases). The CDR3 loop spans 15 amino acids. Per the germline V gene, CDR1 is DFQATT and CDR2 is SNEGSKA (reference sequence). V was clipped by 0 bases and J by 2 bases, with 13 bases between them. CDR3 sequence: CSARDRQVENYGYTF. As DNA, the CDR3 is TGCAGTGCTAGAGATCGACAGGTAGAAAACTATGGCTACACCTTC.

This clonotype was detected many times. J is TRBJ2-3 and V is TRBV9; TRBD2 aligns across 9 bases. V shed 4 bases and J 8 bases; nucleotides not matched to a gene: 17. Germline V gene sequence: CDR1 SGDLS, CDR2 YYNGEE. The CDR3 is 17 amino acids. CDR3 in DNA: TGTGCCAGCAGCCCGAGGAGCGGGACTAGCAAATCTTCTACGCAGTATTTT. Translated, it gives CASSPRSGTSKSSTQYF.

This sequence joins TRBV7-8 and TRBJ1-5; D unresolved. From germline, CDR1 is SGHVS and CDR2 FQNEAQ. This CDR3 is 15 amino acids long. The germline V and J ends were trimmed by 2 bases and 1 base, with 9 bases remaining between them. In nucleotides, the CDR3 is TGTGCCAGCAGCTTATTATGGGGAAGCAATCAGCCCCAGCATTTT. Its protein is CASSLLWGSNQPQHF.

This clonotype was counted at least ten times. J is TRBJ1-2 and V is TRBV3-1; TRBD1 matches at 7 bases. This CDR3 has 13 residues. The V gene's germline CDR1 is LGHDT and CDR2 YNNKEL (reference sequence). V was clipped by 6 bases and J by 6 bases; unmatched bases: 7. The CDR3 DNA sequence: TGTGCCAGCAGACTAGGGGGCCTCGATGGCTACACCTTC. This sequence encodes CASRLGGLDGYTF.